The source of this T cell receptor beta chain is a study of shared T cell receptors in the human thymus. Germline-derived CDR1 and CDR2 are PRHDT and FYEKMQ (reference sequence). This CDR3 comprises 16 residues. V shed 5 bases and J shed 2 bases, with 16 bases lying between them. This table comes from immunoSEQ multiplex PCR, and its TCRdb copy is limited to in-frame clones, with some not included. In the table there are 700,000 or so clones, 80% to 90% of which are singletons. Separately, the same data were catalogued under a study of human thymus T cells.

The source of this sequence is a girl under three years old with a congenital heart defect. Sequencing was done on a sample of thymocytes. V usage is TRBV13 and J usage is TRBJ1-3; TRBD1 might be the D (5 bases). CDR3 region: CASSPKFGGTGNTIYF. The CDR3 DNA is TGTGCCAGCAGCCCGAAGTTCGGGGGTACTGGAAACACCATATATTTT.